These 3 T cell receptor beta chains were all obtained from the same sample, sequenced in a study of T cells after yellow fever vaccination. TCRdb recomputed calls from the 5' RACE reads with MiXCR, one row per CDR3 protein. This table has 610,000 or so distinct CDR3 sequences, 9% to 15% appearing once. The input for sequencing was PBMCs, taken on the day of the yellow fever booster vaccination. These receptors came from a man aged 30-40 years who received the YFV17D yellow fever vaccine.

This clonotype was seen a handful of times. J is TRBJ2-3 and V is TRBV20-1; D unresolved. V was pared by 0 bases and J by 6 bases, with 4 bases between. CDR3 length equals 11 residues. The V gene's germline CDR1 is DFQATT and CDR2 SNEGSKA (reference sequence). The CDR3 DNA reads as TGCAGTGCTAGAGAGGTGGATACGCAGTATTTT. It is translated as CSAREVDTQYF.

V gene TRBV6-4 combines with J gene TRBJ2-1; the D gene could be TRBD1 or TRBD2 (5 bases each). This CDR3 is built from 15 residues. CDR1 and CDR2 (germline): MRHNA, SNTAGT. The ends were cut back, 5 bases at V and 2 bases at J, with 13 bases in the middle. As DNA, the CDR3 is TGTGCCAGCAGTCGCTTCGGGACGGCCTACAATGAGCAGTTCTTC. Translation gives CASSRFGTAYNEQFF.

This clonotype came up once. The V call is TRBV10-3, the J call TRBJ2-3; TRBD2 is a possible D gene (6 bases). The CDR3 is 16 residues long. CDR1 and CDR2 (germline): ENHRY, SYGVKD. The V end lost 0 bases, the J end lost 4 bases, and 14 bases lay between the germline ends. The CDR3 is CAISESWEERPDTQYF. The CDR3 DNA reads TGTGCCATCAGTGAGTCGTGGGAGGAGCGTCCAGATACGCAGTATTTT.